The sequence of this TCR beta chain was determined in a study of immune heterogeneity within non-small cell lung tumors. With 32 V and 13 J primers, multiplex PCR amplified the TCR beta CDR3. MiXCR was run by TCRdb on the multiplex PCR reads, yielding one entry per CDR3 protein. The sample contains roughly 9,700 distinct CDR3 sequences, less than 20% of which appear only once. The ends lost 7 bases at V and 2 bases at J; junction bases unmatched: 5. CDR3 length equals 14 residues. The germline CDR1 and CDR2 sequences are MDHEN and SYDVKM. The starting template was genomic DNA from bulk tumor, around 660 ng per sample. The authors collected several far-apart biopsies from each primary tumor during surgery. The study enrolled patients with untreated, newly diagnosed non-small cell lung cancer who underwent curative surgery. Study-wide findings and caveats: T-cell clonality in a given local region correlated moderately yet significantly with the local tumor mutational burden (R about 0.34). Most high-frequency T-cell receptor beta clonotypes were specific to a single patient. Recurrence of identical dominant CDR3 beta clonotypes was observed across tumor sites within a patient, alongside site-unique high-frequency clones.

By frequency in the sample, this clonotype is medium-sized. What it recognizes is unknown. This sequence was found in a man in his forties with non-small cell lung cancer. Sequencing was carried out using lung tumor tissue. The chain is built from TRBV28 and TRBJ1-5; 7 bases are shared with TRBD1. The chain's CDR3 is CASKQGGGNQPQHF. CDR3 DNA sequence: TGTGCCAGCAAGCAGGGGGGTGGCAATCAGCCCCAGCATTTT.